The 14 T cell receptor beta chains in this list originate from one sample, sequenced in a study of T cell repertoires in cytomegalovirus infection. TCRdb re-called the reads through MiXCR, storing one row per CDR3 protein. The data contain roughly 70,000 distinct CDR3 sequences, roughly 20% of them singletons. No antigens are known for them. Sequenced material: CD8+ T cells from cultured PBMCs, taken from culture after CMV antigen stimulation. These receptors were obtained from a human donor in good health (CMV status not recorded). Some clones in this sample may be carry-over from other donors' samples.

This clonotype has more than one count but fewer than ten. The chain has TRBV12-3 or TRBV12-4 and TRBJ2-1; tentative D call: TRBD2 (6 bases). This CDR3 spans 13 amino acids. The germline V and J ends were trimmed by 6 bases and 9 bases, with 15 bases remaining between them. Here the CDR3 DNA reads TGTGCCAGCAGGAGGACGGGGGAAGGTGAGCAGTTCTTC. Residues: CASRRTGEGEQFF.

This clonotype was picked up one time. One end of the junction is discordant with germline, which a read error may explain. The chain has TRBV28 and TRBJ2-6; D possibly corresponds to TRBD1 (5 bases). The CDR3 length is 14 residues. Germline assignment: CDR1 MDHEN and CDR2 SYDVKM. Written as DNA, the CDR3 is TGTGCCAGCAGTTTGACAGCTGGGGCCAACGGCCTGACTTTC. Encoded protein: CASSLTAGANGLTF.

This chain links TRBV7-8 with TRBJ2-3, with a weak D call TRBD2 (5 bases). Trimming removed 1 base at V and 3 bases at J, with 11 bases between. Germline V gene lookup returns CDR1 SGHVS and CDR2 FQNEAQ. This CDR3 contains 15 residues. The CDR3, as DNA: TGTGCCAGCAGCTTAGTCCCAGGCGGGACAGATACGCAGTATTTT. This translates into CASSLVPGGTDTQYF.

The chain recombines TRBV4-3 with TRBJ2-7; no firm D call. V was pared by 0 bases and J by 4 bases, with 7 bases between. Germline V gene sequence: CDR1 LGHNA, CDR2 YSLEER. This CDR3 contains 13 residues. The CDR3 bases are TGCGCCAGCAGCCAAGATCTGGGATACGAGCAGTACTTC. Amino acid sequence: CASSQDLGYEQYF.

The chain combines TRBV27 with TRBJ2-2; D uncertain. Germline V gene sequence: CDR1 MNHEY, CDR2 SMNVEV (reference sequence). V was cut by 11 bases and J by 2 bases, with 21 bases left in between. This CDR3 is 16 amino acids long. The CDR3 loop is CARRPYAQANTGELFF. CDR3 nucleotides: TGTGCCCGCCGTCCCTATGCCCAAGCTAACACCGGGGAGCTGTTTTTT.

This clonotype has more than one count but fewer than ten. The gene calls are TRBV7-2 and TRBJ1-1, with 9 bases fitting TRBD1. The CDR3 contains 14 residues. Germline V CDR1 and CDR2: SGHTA, FQGNSA. V gave up 5 bases and J gave up 5 bases; unmatched junction bases: 6. CDR3 DNA: TGTGCCAGCAGCGCCGGGACAGGGTGGACTGAAGCTTTCTTT. It translates to CASSAGTGWTEAFF.

The V call is TRBV24-1, the J call TRBJ2-5; D remains ambiguous. V gave up 5 bases and J gave up 2 bases, with 5 bases separating them. The germline gives CDR1 KGHDR, CDR2 SFDVKD. This CDR3 is 12 amino acids long. As DNA, the CDR3 is TGTGCCACCAGTGGCCCACAAGAGACCCAGTACTTC. It is translated as CATSGPQETQYF.

This clonotype was recorded a few times. The rearrangement joins TRBV10-3 to TRBJ2-7; D not resolved. The V end lost 4 bases, the J end lost 3 bases, and 13 bases lay between the germline ends. Germline CDR1 and CDR2: ENHRY and SYGVKD. The CDR3 covers 14 residues. CDR3: CAISVGTPGYEQYF. As DNA, the CDR3 is TGTGCCATCAGTGTCGGCACTCCCGGCTACGAGCAGTACTTC.

The chain is built from TRBV27 and TRBJ2-2; 9 positions agree with TRBD1. V was clipped by 5 bases and J by 1 base; unmatched bases: 14. This CDR3 spans 19 amino acids. The germline V gene encodes CDR1 MNHEY and CDR2 SMNVEV (reference sequence). The CDR3 nucleotides are TGTGCCAGCAGTAACCTAGGGACAGGGTTCCTTCGGAACACCGGGGAGCTGTTTTTT. This codes for CASSNLGTGFLRNTGELFF.

This clonotype was seen more than once but under ten times. The rearrangement uses TRBV6-6 and TRBJ1-1; D call uncertain. V was cut by 6 bases and J by 3 bases, with 17 bases left in between. The germline V gene has CDR1 MNHNY and CDR2 SVGAGI (reference sequence). The CDR3 is 15 amino acids. The CDR3 DNA sequence: TGTGCCAGCAGGTCCTTTGGGGATATGCACACTGAAGCTTTCTTT. This translates into CASRSFGDMHTEAFF.

This clonotype was seen more than once but under ten times. The genes are TRBV6-5 and TRBJ2-7; TRBD2 might be the D (6 bases). The CDR3 runs 15 residues. Per the germline V gene, CDR1 is MNHEY and CDR2 is SVGAGI. Between the trimmed V and J ends, which lost 3 bases and 3 bases, there was a span of 15 bases. The CDR3 sequence: CASSYSGPVGYEQYF. CDR3 DNA sequence: TGTGCCAGCAGTTATAGCGGTCCCGTTGGCTACGAGCAGTACTTC.

The chain carries TRBV12-3 or TRBV12-4 and TRBJ1-4; no firm D call. V was pared by 3 bases and J by 8 bases, with 13 bases between. The CDR3 runs to 14 residues. CDR3 sequence (DNA): TGTGCCAGCAGTTTTTCACAGTCCTCAGAAAAACTGTTTTTT. Translating gives CASSFSQSSEKLFF.

This clonotype has only a few counts. The J gene is TRBJ1-5, the V gene TRBV25-1; tentatively, D is TRBD1 (6 bases). V gave up 4 bases and J gave up 0 bases, with 7 bases separating them. The CDR3 is 14 amino acids. The germline gives CDR1 MGHDK, CDR2 SYGVNS. In DNA form, the CDR3 reads TGTGCCAGCAGTGGAGGGGGTAGCAATCAGCCCCAGCATTTT. Protein: CASSGGGSNQPQHF.

The rearrangement joins TRBV12-3 or TRBV12-4 to TRBJ2-7; D may be TRBD1 or TRBD2 (5 bases each). CDR3 length equals 14 residues. V was pared by 3 bases and J by 2 bases, with 11 bases between. CDR3 loop: CASSLYGDPYEQYF. The DNA for the CDR3 is TGTGCCAGCAGTTTGTACGGGGACCCCTACGAGCAGTACTTC.